These 26 T cell receptor beta chains originate from one sample sequenced in a study of graft-versus-host responses after intestinal transplantation. Profiling relied on immunoSEQ multiplex PCR, and the TCRdb table lists in-frame clones only, not all of them. The sample shows tens of thousands of clones, roughly 94% of them seen only once. Specimen: PBMCs, collected 156 days after intestinal transplant. The receptor source for this set is a human patient who received an intestinal transplant, so some T cells may come from the graft donor.

This rearrangement joins TRBV4-2 to TRBJ1-5; no definite D call. The CDR3 loop spans 15 amino acids. Between the trimmed V and J ends, which lost 0 bases and 2 bases, there was a span of 8 bases. CDR1 LGHNA and CDR2 YNFKEQ come from the germline V gene. CDR3 protein: CASSQDPAGNQPQHF. The CDR3 DNA reads as TGTGCCAGCAGCCAAGATCCGGCGGGCAATCAGCCCCAGCATTTT.

The rearrangement uses TRBV4-2 and TRBJ2-7; TRBD2 matches at 10 bases. V shed 6 bases and J 2 bases; nucleotides not matched to a gene: 4. The CDR3 contains 14 residues. The V gene's germline CDR1 is LGHNA and CDR2 YNFKEQ. CDR3 in amino acids: CASRPSGGTYEQYF. For the CDR3, the DNA is TGTGCCAGCAGGCCTAGCGGGGGCACCTACGAGCAGTACTTC.

The rearrangement links TRBV11-2 to TRBJ2-7; possible D gene TRBD2, 6 bases. Germline CDR1 and CDR2: SGHAT and FQNNGV. V dropped 1 base and J dropped 0 bases, with 10 bases sitting between them. The CDR3 spans 15 residues. The CDR3 loop is CASSLGVGGSYEQYF. In DNA form, the CDR3 reads TGTGCCAGCAGCTTAGGTGTGGGGGGCTCCTACGAGCAGTACTTC.

This chain uses TRBV27 with TRBJ2-3; no clear D gene. Looked up from germline, CDR1 is MNHEY and CDR2 is SMNVEV (reference sequence). The CDR3 has 12 residues. V dropped 5 bases and J dropped 6 bases, with 9 bases sitting between them. CDR3 in amino acids: CASSRTDDTQYF. DNA for the CDR3: TGTGCCAGCAGTCGGACGGATGATACGCAGTATTTT.

The chain uses TRBV6-1 and TRBJ2-1, with 14 positions matching TRBD2. CDR3 size: 17 residues. Germline CDR1 reads MNHNS; CDR2 reads SASEGT. The J segment lost 6 bases and the V segment lost 3 bases, leaving 7 bases of the junction unmatched. CDR3 coding DNA: TGTGCCAGCAGTGAGGGACTAGCGGGGGTAGGTCGCAATGAGCAGTTCTTC. Translation gives CASSEGLAGVGRNEQFF.

The V and J genes are TRBV4-2 and TRBJ2-1; no reliable D call. CDR3 length: 15 residues. Trimming left V 0 bases short and J 0 bases short, with 6 bases between. The germline V gene has CDR1 LGHNA and CDR2 YNFKEQ. CDR3 bases: TGTGCCAGCAGCCAAGATGCGAGCTCCTACAATGAGCAGTTCTTC. Amino acid sequence: CASSQDASSYNEQFF.

J is TRBJ1-2 and V is TRBV2; tentatively, D is TRBD1 (5 bases). V dropped 1 base and J dropped 3 bases, with 9 bases sitting between them. From germline, CDR1 is SNHLY and CDR2 FYNNEI. This CDR3 is 14 amino acids long. As DNA, the CDR3 is TGTGCCAGCAGTGAAGGGGGCTGGGACTATGGCTACACCTTC. Its translation is CASSEGGWDYGYTF. The variable domain in full, with the rest retrieved from reference TRBV2 and TRBJ1-2, is EPEVTQTPSHQVTQMGQEVILRCVPISNHLYFYWYRQILGQKVEFLVSFYNNEISEKSEIFDDQFSVERPDGSNFTLKIRSTKLEDSAMYFCASSEGGWDYGYTFGSGTRLTVV.

This chain joins TRBV27 and TRBJ2-4; 13 bases line up with TRBD2. Germline loops: CDR1 MNHEY, CDR2 SMNVEV (reference sequence). The CDR3 sequence is 19 residues long. V was pared by 8 bases and J by 0 bases, with 13 bases of the junction left unmatched. The CDR3 loop reads CASGGRTSGRGLAKNIQYF. As DNA, the CDR3 is TGTGCCAGCGGTGGCAGGACTAGCGGGAGAGGCCTAGCCAAAAACATTCAGTACTTC.

The gene calls are TRBV27 and TRBJ2-7, with D possibly matching TRBD1 (5 bases). The CDR3 runs to 13 residues. Germline-derived CDR1 and CDR2 are MNHEY and SMNVEV (reference sequence). V was cut by 5 bases and J by 2 bases, with 10 bases left in between. CDR3 DNA: TGTGCCAGCAGTGGGGCGTGGGCCTACGAGCAGTACTTC. This translates into CASSGAWAYEQYF.

The rearrangement links TRBV30 to TRBJ1-1; D may be TRBD1 (5 bases). The length of the CDR3 is 12 residues. V was pared by 3 bases and J by 10 bases, with 15 bases between. Per germline, CDR1 GTSNPN and CDR2 SVGIG (reference sequence). CDR3 sequence (DNA): TGTGCCTGGAGGCCCTCAGGGATGGGAGCTTTCTTT. Protein product: CAWRPSGMGAFF.

The V and J genes are TRBV21-1 and TRBJ1-5; TRBD1, the D gene given by the table, was not confirmed from the DNA. TRBV21-1 is listed as a pseudogene. CDR3 length: 18 residues. In DNA form, the CDR3 reads TGTGCCAGCAGCAAAGCCCATTTTGGGGACAGTTACAATCAGCCCCAGCATTTT. It translates to CASSKAHFGDSYNQPQHF.

This chain joins TRBV29-1 and TRBJ2-7, with a possible D match to TRBD2 (6 bases). Trimming removed 2 bases at V and 3 bases at J, with 17 bases between. CDR1 is SQVTM, CDR2 ANQGSEA, per germline. There are 15 residues in the CDR3. The CDR3 sequence: CSVESETRGNYEQYF. The CDR3 nucleotides read TGCAGCGTTGAATCCGAGACTAGGGGAAACTACGAGCAGTACTTC.

The rearrangement uses TRBV7-9 and TRBJ2-2; D call uncertain. The CDR3 covers 14 residues. Trimming removed 5 bases from V and 5 bases from J, with 12 bases in between. The germline gives CDR1 SEHNR, CDR2 FQNEAQ (reference sequence). The DNA of the CDR3 is TGTGCCAGCAGCCTAGTTATGGGGACCGGGGAGCTGTTTTTT. It translates to CASSLVMGTGELFF.

This chain links TRBV11-2 with TRBJ2-1; the match to TRBD2 covers 10 bases. The germline V gene has CDR1 SGHAT and CDR2 FQNNGV. The V segment lost 5 bases and the J segment 14 bases; nucleotides outside the gene matches: 6. The CDR3 extends over 12 amino acids. CDR3 loop: CASSEGTSVKFF. The CDR3 DNA is TGTGCCAGCAGCGAGGGGACTAGCGTGAAGTTCTTC.

This chain uses TRBV2 with TRBJ1-2; D remains ambiguous. Germline CDR1 is SNHLY and CDR2 is FYNNEI. The CDR3 length is 15 residues. V gave up 2 bases and J gave up 4 bases, with 14 bases separating them. The DNA of the CDR3 is TGTGCCAGCAGTGAACAGCCGGGTCCGCTCTATGGCTACACCTTC. Translating gives CASSEQPGPLYGYTF.

J is TRBJ1-2 and V is TRBV4-2; maybe TRBD1 (6 bases). Germline V gene sequence: CDR1 LGHNA, CDR2 YNFKEQ. This CDR3 region has 14 residues. V lost 0 bases and J 7 bases, leaving 12 bases between the germline ends. The CDR3 region has the DNA TGTGCCAGCAGCCAAGACAAGGGGGTGAGTGGCTACACCTTC. It yields the protein CASSQDKGVSGYTF.

The chain couples TRBV4-3 to TRBJ1-5; a weak D match, TRBD1 (5 bases). Between the trimmed V and J ends, which lost 4 bases and 6 bases, there was a span of 13 bases. CDR1 is LGHNA and CDR2 is YSLEER in the germline V gene. This CDR3 has 14 amino acids. The CDR3 DNA follows: TGCGCCAGCAGCCCAGGGATGGGGCTTCAGCCCCAGCATTTT. It translates to CASSPGMGLQPQHF.

CDR3 amino acids: CASSFDYEQFF. In DNA form, the CDR3 reads TGTGCCAGCAGTTTCGATTATGAGCAGTTCTTC. The V and J genes are TRBV6-5 and TRBJ2-1; no clear D. The germline gives CDR1 MNHEY, CDR2 SVGAGI. V lost 4 bases to trimming and J lost 8 bases, with 6 bases between them. CDR3 length: 11 residues.

Only one count was recorded for this clone. The sample contains more than one DNA sequence encoding this CDR3. J is TRBJ2-7 and V is TRBV27; 9 positions match TRBD2. Losses at the gene ends were 6 bases for V and 0 bases for J; bases not matched to a gene: 0. The CDR3 is made up of 13 amino acids. Per germline, CDR1 MNHEY and CDR2 SMNVEV (reference sequence). CDR3 loop: CASRLAGSYEQYF. The CDR3 coding sequence is TGTGCCAGCAGACTAGCGGGCTCCTACGAGCAGTACTTC.

The chain uses TRBV4-2 and TRBJ1-4, with 7 nucleotides matching TRBD1. The germline V gene encodes CDR1 LGHNA and CDR2 YNFKEQ. With V trimmed by 5 bases and J by 4 bases, 7 bases remained unmatched. The CDR3 is 15 residues long. CDR3 in DNA: TGTGCCAGCAGCGCCCGGGACAGACTTAATGAAAAACTGTTTTTT. This translates into CASSARDRLNEKLFF.

The chain recombines TRBV7-9 with TRBJ1-5; no clear D gene. The ends were cut back, 1 base at V and 6 bases at J, with 7 bases in the middle. The CDR3 sequence is 13 residues long. Per the germline V gene, CDR1 is SEHNR and CDR2 is FQNEAQ (reference sequence). The CDR3 sequence: CASSLVQGQPQHF. The CDR3 bases are TGTGCCAGCAGCTTAGTCCAAGGTCAGCCCCAGCATTTT.

This chain connects TRBV29-1 to TRBJ2-1, with 9 bases identical to TRBD2. The CDR3 extends over 15 amino acids. Looked up from germline, CDR1 is SQVTM and CDR2 is ANQGSEA. V trimming: 2 bases; J trimming: 9 bases; junction bases outside the gene matches: 11. The CDR3 loop is CSVELGRGGGGEQFF. Here the CDR3 DNA reads TGCAGCGTTGAACTCGGGCGGGGGGGCGGCGGTGAGCAGTTCTTC.

This clone has just a few counts. J is TRBJ1-3 and V is TRBV6-6; 9 bases line up with TRBD1. The CDR3 sequence is 14 residues long. Germline values: CDR1 MNHNY, CDR2 SVGAGI (reference sequence). V shed 5 bases and J 4 bases; nucleotides not matched to a gene: 3. The CDR3 sequence is CASSAGTGGNTIYF. DNA of the CDR3: TGTGCCAGCAGTGCCGGGACAGGGGGAAACACCATATATTTT.

The chain has TRBV27 and TRBJ2-1; TRBD1 matches at 10 bases. Germline V lookup: CDR1 MNHEY, CDR2 SMNVEV (reference sequence). The CDR3 consists of 18 residues. V shed 4 bases and J 6 bases; nucleotides not matched to a gene: 15. In nucleotides, the CDR3 is TGTGCCAGCAGTTCCATAACTACCGGGACAGGGGTTGTCAATGAGCAGTTCTTC. Translating it yields CASSSITTGTGVVNEQFF.

This chain uses TRBV2 with TRBJ2-3, with TRBD2 identical over 9 bases. The germline V gene encodes CDR1 SNHLY and CDR2 FYNNEI. The CDR3 has 15 residues. With 3 bases clipped from V and 5 bases from J, the junction kept 6 bases outside the gene matches. CDR3 DNA: TGTGCCAGCAGTGATTGGGCTAGCGGGGAAGATACGCAGTATTTT. Amino acids: CASSDWASGEDTQYF.

This chain uses TRBV6-1 with TRBJ1-4; a weak D match, TRBD1 (6 bases). V gave up 6 bases and J gave up 6 bases, with 17 bases separating them. The length of the CDR3 is 15 residues. Per germline, CDR1 MNHNS and CDR2 SASEGT. DNA for the CDR3: TGTGCCAGCAGACCACTACAGGGAAAGGATGAAAAACTGTTTTTT. It specifies CASRPLQGKDEKLFF.